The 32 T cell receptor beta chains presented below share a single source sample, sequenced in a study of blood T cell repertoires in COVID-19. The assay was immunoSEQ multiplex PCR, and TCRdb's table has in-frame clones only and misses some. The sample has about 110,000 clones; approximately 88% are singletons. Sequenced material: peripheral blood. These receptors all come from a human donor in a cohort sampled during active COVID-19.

The CDR3 protein is CASSHGQGGDIILFF. CDR3 in DNA: TGCGCCAGCAGCCACGGACAGGGGGGGGATATAATTCTGTTCTTC. The chain carries TRBV4-1 and TRBJ2-1; 10 bases line up with TRBD1. The germline CDR1 and CDR2 sequences are MGHRA and YSYEKL. J lost 15 bases, V lost 3 bases, and 14 bases had no gene match. The CDR3 extends over 15 amino acids.

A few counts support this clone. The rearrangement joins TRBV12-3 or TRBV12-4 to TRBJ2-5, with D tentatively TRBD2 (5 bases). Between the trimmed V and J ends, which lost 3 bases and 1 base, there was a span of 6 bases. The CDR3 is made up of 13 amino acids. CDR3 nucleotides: TGTGCCAGCAGTTTGAGGGTCCAAGAGACCCAGTACTTC. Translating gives CASSLRVQETQYF.

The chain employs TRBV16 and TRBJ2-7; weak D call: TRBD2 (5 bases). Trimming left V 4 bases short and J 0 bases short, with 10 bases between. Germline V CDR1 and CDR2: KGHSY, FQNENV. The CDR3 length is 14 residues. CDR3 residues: CASSPGLSSYEQYF. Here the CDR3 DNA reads TGTGCCAGCAGCCCAGGACTGAGCTCCTACGAGCAGTACTTC.

In DNA form, the CDR3 reads TGTGCCAGCAGCCAATACACCGGGAACTATGGCTACACCTTC. Translation gives CASSQYTGNYGYTF. The chain combines TRBV3-1 (or the pseudogene TRBV3-2) with TRBJ1-2; D not resolved. This CDR3 has 14 amino acids. The V end was cut by 2 bases, the J end by 2 bases, with 9 bases between. Per the germline V gene, CDR1 is LGHDT and CDR2 is YNNKEL (reference sequence).

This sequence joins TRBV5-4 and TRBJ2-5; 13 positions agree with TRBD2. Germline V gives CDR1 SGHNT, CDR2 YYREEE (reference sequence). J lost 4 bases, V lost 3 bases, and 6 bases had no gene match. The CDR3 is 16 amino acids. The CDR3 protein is CASSSGLAGEGETQYF. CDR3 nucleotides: TGTGCCAGCAGCTCCGGACTAGCGGGAGAGGGAGAGACCCAGTACTTC.

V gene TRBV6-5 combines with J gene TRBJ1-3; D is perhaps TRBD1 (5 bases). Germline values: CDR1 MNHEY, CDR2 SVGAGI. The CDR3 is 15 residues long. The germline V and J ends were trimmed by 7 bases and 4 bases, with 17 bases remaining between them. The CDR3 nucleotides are TGTGCCAGCATATCCCCCCCGGGGGAAGGAAACACCATATATTTT. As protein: CASISPPGEGNTIYF.

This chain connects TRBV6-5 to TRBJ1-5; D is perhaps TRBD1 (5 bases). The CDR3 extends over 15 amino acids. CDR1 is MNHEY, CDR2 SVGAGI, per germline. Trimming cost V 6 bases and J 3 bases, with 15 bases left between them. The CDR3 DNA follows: TGTGCCAGCAGCCATGGGGGGGGATCCAATCAGCCCCAGCATTTT. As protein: CASSHGGGSNQPQHF.

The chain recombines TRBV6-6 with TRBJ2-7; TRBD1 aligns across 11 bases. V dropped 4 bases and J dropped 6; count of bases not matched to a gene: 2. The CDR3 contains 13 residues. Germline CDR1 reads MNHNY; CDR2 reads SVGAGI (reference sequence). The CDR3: CASSWDRGTEQYF. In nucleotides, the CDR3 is TGTGCCAGCAGTTGGGACAGGGGGACCGAGCAGTACTTC.

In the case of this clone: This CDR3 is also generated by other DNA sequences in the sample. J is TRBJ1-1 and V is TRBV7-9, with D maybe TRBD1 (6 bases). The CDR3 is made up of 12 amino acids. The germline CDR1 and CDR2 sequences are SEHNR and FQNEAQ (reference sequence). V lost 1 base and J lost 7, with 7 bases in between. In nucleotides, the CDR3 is TGTGCCAGCAGCTTAGACAGGGTTGAAGCTTTCTTT. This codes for CASSLDRVEAFF.

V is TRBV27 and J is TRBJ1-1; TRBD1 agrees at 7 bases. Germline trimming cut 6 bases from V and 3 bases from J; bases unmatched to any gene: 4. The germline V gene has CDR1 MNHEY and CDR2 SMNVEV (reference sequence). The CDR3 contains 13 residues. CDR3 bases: TGTGCCAGCAGAGACAGGGAGCACACTGAAGCTTTCTTT. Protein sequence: CASRDREHTEAFF.

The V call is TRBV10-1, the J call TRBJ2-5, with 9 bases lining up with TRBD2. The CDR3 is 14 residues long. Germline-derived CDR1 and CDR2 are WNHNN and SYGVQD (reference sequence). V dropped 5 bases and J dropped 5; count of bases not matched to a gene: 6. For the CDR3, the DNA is TGCGCCAGCAGTATAGCGGGAGCGGGGGAGACCCAGTACTTC. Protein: CASSIAGAGETQYF.

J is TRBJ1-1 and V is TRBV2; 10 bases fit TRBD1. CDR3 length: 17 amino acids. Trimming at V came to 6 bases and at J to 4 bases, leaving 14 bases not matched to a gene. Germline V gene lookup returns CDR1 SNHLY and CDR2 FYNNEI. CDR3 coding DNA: TGTGCCAGCAGGGCCGGGACAGGGGCCTCATGGGGCACTGAAGCTTTCTTT. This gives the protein CASRAGTGASWGTEAFF.

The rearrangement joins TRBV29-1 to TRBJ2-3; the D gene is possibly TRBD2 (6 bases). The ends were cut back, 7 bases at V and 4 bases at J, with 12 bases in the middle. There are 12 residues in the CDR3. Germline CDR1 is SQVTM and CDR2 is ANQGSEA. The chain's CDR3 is CSEETSADTQYF. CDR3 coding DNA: TGCAGCGAGGAGACTAGTGCAGATACGCAGTATTTT.

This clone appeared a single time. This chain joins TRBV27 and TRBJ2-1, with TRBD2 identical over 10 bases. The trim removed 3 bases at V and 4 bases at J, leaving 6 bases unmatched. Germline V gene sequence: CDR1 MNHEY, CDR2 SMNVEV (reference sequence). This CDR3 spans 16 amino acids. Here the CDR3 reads CASSFVGAGGYNEQFF. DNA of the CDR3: TGTGCCAGCAGTTTTGTGGGAGCGGGAGGGTACAATGAGCAGTTCTTC.

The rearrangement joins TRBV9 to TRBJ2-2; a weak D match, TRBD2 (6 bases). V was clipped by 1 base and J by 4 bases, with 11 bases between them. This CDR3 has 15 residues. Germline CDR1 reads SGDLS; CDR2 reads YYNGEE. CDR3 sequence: CASSVIAEGTGELFF. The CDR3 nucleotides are TGTGCCAGCAGCGTAATAGCGGAGGGCACCGGGGAGCTGTTTTTT.

CDR3 sequence: CASTTQRTDTQYF. The CDR3 nucleotides read TGTGCCAGCACCACCCAGAGGACAGATACGCAGTATTTT. The chain joins TRBV6-5 to TRBJ2-3; D not certain. Germline V gene lookup returns CDR1 MNHEY and CDR2 SVGAGI. Trimming removed 7 bases at V and 3 bases at J, with 11 bases between. The CDR3 has 13 residues.

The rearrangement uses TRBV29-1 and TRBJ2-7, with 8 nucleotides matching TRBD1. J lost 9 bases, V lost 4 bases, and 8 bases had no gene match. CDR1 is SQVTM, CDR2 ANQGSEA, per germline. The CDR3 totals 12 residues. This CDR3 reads CSVGRTGFGQYF. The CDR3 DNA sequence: TGCAGCGTTGGGAGGACAGGGTTTGGGCAGTACTTC.

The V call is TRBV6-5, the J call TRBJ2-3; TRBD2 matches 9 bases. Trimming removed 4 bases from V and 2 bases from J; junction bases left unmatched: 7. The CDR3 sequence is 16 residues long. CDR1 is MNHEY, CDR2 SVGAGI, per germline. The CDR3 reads CASSSGLADLTDTQYF. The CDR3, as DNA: TGTGCCAGCAGTTCGGGACTAGCCGACCTCACAGATACGCAGTATTTT.

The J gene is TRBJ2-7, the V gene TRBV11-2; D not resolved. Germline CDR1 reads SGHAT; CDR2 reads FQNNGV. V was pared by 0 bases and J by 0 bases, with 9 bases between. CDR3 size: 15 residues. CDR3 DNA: TGTGCCAGCAGCTTAGATAAAGACTTCTCCTACGAGCAGTACTTC. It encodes CASSLDKDFSYEQYF.

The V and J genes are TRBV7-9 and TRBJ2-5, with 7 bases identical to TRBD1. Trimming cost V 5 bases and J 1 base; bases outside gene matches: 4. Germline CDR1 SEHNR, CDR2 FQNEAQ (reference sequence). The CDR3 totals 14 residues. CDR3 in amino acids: CASSRGTAQETQYF. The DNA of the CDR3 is TGTGCCAGCAGCCGAGGGACAGCCCAAGAGACCCAGTACTTC.

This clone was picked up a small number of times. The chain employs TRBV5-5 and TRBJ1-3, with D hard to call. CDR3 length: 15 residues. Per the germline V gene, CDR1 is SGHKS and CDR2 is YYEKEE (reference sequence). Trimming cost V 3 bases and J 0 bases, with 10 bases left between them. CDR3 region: CASSSRHDSGNTIYF. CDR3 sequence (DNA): TGTGCCAGCAGCTCGCGCCATGACTCTGGAAACACCATATATTTT.

CDR3 loop: CASSSPTDYEQYF. The CDR3 DNA follows: TGTGCCAGCAGCTCGCCGACAGACTACGAGCAGTACTTC. The J gene is TRBJ2-7, the V gene TRBV13, with D perhaps matching TRBD1 (5 bases). This CDR3 has 13 amino acids. V was clipped by 4 bases and J by 3 bases, with 10 bases between them. Looked up from germline, CDR1 is PRHDT and CDR2 is FYEKMQ (reference sequence).

CDR3 coding DNA: TGTGCCAGCAGGGAGGGACTAGGTTCAGATACGCAGTATTTT. It encodes CASREGLGSDTQYF. The chain couples TRBV2 to TRBJ2-3; the match to TRBD2 covers 8 bases. Trimming at V came to 6 bases and at J to 4 bases, leaving 6 bases not matched to a gene. This CDR3 contains 14 residues. Looked up from germline, CDR1 is SNHLY and CDR2 is FYNNEI.

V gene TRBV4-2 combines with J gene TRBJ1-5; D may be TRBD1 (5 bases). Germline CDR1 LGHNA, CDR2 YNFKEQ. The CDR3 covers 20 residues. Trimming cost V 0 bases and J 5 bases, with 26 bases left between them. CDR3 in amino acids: CASSQDYPAGWGGFYQPQHF. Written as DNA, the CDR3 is TGTGCCAGCAGCCAAGATTACCCTGCAGGGTGGGGAGGCTTTTATCAGCCCCAGCATTTT.

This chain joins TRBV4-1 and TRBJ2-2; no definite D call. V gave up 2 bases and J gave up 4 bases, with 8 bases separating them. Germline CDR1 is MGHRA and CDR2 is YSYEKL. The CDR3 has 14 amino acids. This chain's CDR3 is CASSQWWSTGELFF. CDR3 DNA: TGCGCCAGCAGCCAATGGTGGAGCACCGGGGAGCTGTTTTTT.

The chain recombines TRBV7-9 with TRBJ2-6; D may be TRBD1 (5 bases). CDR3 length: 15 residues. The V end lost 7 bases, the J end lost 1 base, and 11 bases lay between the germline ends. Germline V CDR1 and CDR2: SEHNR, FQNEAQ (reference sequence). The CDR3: CASTPQGSGANVLTF. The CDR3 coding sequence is TGTGCCAGCACTCCCCAGGGTTCTGGGGCCAACGTCCTGACTTTC.

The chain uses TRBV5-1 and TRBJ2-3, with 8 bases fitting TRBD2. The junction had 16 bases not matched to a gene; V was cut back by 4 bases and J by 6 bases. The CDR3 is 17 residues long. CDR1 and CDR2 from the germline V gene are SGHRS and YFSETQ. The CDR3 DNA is TGCGCCAGCAGCGCCTCAGGGGTAGCGGGGTCTACCGATACGCAGTATTTT. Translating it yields CASSASGVAGSTDTQYF. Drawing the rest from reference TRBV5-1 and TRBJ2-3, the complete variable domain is KAGVTQTPRYLIKTRGQQVTLSCSPISGHRSVSWYQQTPGQGLQFLFEYFSETQRNKGNFPGRFSGRQFSNSRSEMNVSTLELGDSALYLCASSASGVAGSTDTQYFGPGTRLTVL.

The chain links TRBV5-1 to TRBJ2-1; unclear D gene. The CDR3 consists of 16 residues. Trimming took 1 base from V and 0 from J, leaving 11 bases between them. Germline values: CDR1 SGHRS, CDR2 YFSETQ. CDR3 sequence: CASSLQRTSSYNEQFF. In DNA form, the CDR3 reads TGCGCCAGCAGCTTGCAGCGAACCAGCTCCTACAATGAGCAGTTCTTC.

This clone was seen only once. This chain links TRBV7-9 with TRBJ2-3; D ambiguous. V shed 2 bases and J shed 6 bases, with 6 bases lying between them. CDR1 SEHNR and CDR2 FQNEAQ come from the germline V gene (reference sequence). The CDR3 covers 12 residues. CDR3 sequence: CASSLMSDTQYF. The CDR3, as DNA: TGTGCCAGCAGCTTAATGTCGGATACGCAGTATTTT.

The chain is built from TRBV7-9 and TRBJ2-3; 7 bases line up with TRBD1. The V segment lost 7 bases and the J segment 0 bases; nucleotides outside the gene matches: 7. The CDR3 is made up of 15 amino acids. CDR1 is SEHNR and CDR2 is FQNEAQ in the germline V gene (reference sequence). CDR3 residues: CASNPGDSSTDTQYF. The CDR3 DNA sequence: TGTGCCAGCAATCCCGGGGACAGTAGCACAGATACGCAGTATTTT. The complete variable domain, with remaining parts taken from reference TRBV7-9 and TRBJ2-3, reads DTGVSQNPRHKITKRGQNVTFRCDPISEHNRLYWYRQTLGQGPEFLTYFQNEAQLEKSRLLSDRFSAERPKGSFSTLEIQRTEQGDSAMYLCASNPGDSSTDTQYFGPGTRLTVL.

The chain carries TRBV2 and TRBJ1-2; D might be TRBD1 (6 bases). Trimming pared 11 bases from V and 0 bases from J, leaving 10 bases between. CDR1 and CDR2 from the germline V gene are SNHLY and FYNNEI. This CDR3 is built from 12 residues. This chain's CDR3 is CAGTHTNYGYTF. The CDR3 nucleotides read TGTGCCGGGACACACACTAACTATGGCTACACCTTC.

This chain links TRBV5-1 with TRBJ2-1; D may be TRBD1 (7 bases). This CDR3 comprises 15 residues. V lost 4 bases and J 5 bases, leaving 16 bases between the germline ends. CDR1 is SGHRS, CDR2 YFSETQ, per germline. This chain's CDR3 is CASSPRGERDNEQFF. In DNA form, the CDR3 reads TGCGCCAGCAGCCCCAGGGGGGAAAGGGACAATGAGCAGTTCTTC.